The text below deals with one T cell receptor (beta chain). Its antigen remains unidentified. This sample was included in a study of blood T cells in healthy people across ages. Study-wide context: About one barcoded beta molecule per two T cells was the capture yield of template switching.

Next came a second PCR, run for roughly 6 to 11 cycles, which used a sample-barcoded 5' primer along with a J-beta primer mix. A 12-random-nucleotide template-switch adaptor tagged each cDNA molecule. TCRdb re-analysed the 5' RACE reads in MiXCR, keeping a single row per CDR3 protein. This repertoire shows some 730,000 distinct CDR3 sequences, 22% found once; its top ten account for roughly 22%. The V gene's germline CDR1 is SGHTA and CDR2 FQGNSA. The CDR3 contains 16 residues. V shed 5 bases, J shed 5 bases, and the junction held 9 bases outside the gene matches. Study-wide results and limits: The unknown donor CMV status may have confounded expanded clonotype changes.

The V and J genes are TRBV7-2 and TRBJ2-1, with 10 bases matching TRBD2. This clonotype was sampled from a man aged 65-85 years in good health. The sample was blood. CDR3 coding DNA: TGTGCCAGCAGCGACCAGGGACTAGCGCCTAACAATGAGCAGTTCTTC. Its translation: CASSDQGLAPNNEQFF.